This T cell receptor beta chain stems from a study of blood T cells in healthy people across ages. Study-wide results and caveats: TCR beta diversity per million T cells fell roughly linearly with age. A conclusive naive versus antigen-experienced comparison was prevented by the unsorted PBMCs.

V was pared by 6 bases and J by 1 base, with 3 bases of the junction left unmatched. This CDR3 has 13 residues. Germline assignment: CDR1 SQVTM and CDR2 ANQGSEA. Then a second PCR, running roughly 7 to 11 cycles, was carried out with a sample-barcoded 5' primer and a J-beta primer mix. TCRdb analysed the 5' RACE reads with MiXCR anew, one entry per CDR3 protein. The table has 600,000 to 650,000 distinct CDR3 sequences, roughly 58% seen once. This clonotype occurred many times. What it recognizes is unknown. Each individual donor underwent a draw of approximately 10 milliliters of peripheral blood. PBMCs were isolated at a quantity of at least 6 million per sample.

J is TRBJ2-5 and V is TRBV29-1; 9 bases are shared with TRBD1. The origin of this receptor is a man aged 60-69 years in good health. The sample taken for sequencing was blood. In DNA form, the CDR3 reads TGCAGCGTACGGGACAGGGTCCAAGAGACCCAGTACTTC. Protein product: CSVRDRVQETQYF.